This passage covers 31 T cell receptor beta chains from one sample sequenced in a study of CD8+CD57+ T cells in acquired aplastic anemia. For CDR3 and TCR beta VDJ profiling, genomic DNA was the template used. From the reads, TCRdb called clonotypes with MiXCR, one entry per CDR3 protein. The sample comprises about 220,000 distinct CDR3 sequences, roughly 35% of which are singletons, and 0.9% to 1.2% rests with the top ten. What was sequenced was sorted CD4+, CD8+, or CD8+CD57+ T cells (not recorded which) from PBMCs. Receptors were obtained from a human donor in good health, serving as a control.

This clonotype was seen many times. This chain uses TRBV6-1 with TRBJ1-5, with D possibly being TRBD1 (5 bases). CDR1 and CDR2 (germline): MNHNS, SASEGT. This CDR3 spans 13 amino acids. Trimming stripped 0 bases from V and 10 bases from J, with 10 bases between. Here the CDR3 DNA reads TGTGCCAGCAGTGAAGCACAGGAGGGCCCCCAGCATTTT. Protein sequence: CASSEAQEGPQHF.

Only a few counts were recorded for this clonotype. The chain links TRBV15 to TRBJ2-1; D uncertain. The CDR3 has 12 amino acids. Between the trimmed V and J ends, which lost 0 bases and 14 bases, there was a span of 11 bases. Germline V gene lookup returns CDR1 LNHNV and CDR2 YYDKDF (reference sequence). CDR3 loop: CATSREAQREFF. The CDR3 nucleotides are TGTGCCACCAGCAGAGAAGCACAGCGAGAGTTCTTC.

This clonotype was seen many times. The V and J genes are TRBV5-8 and TRBJ2-7, with 8 nucleotides matching TRBD1. The V segment lost 5 bases and the J segment 2 bases; nucleotides outside the gene matches: 9. CDR1 and CDR2 (germline): SGHTS, YDEGEE. This CDR3 has 15 residues. The CDR3 spells CASSPGRTGPYEQYF. The CDR3 DNA is TGTGCCAGCAGTCCCGGCAGGACAGGGCCCTACGAGCAGTACTTC.

This clonotype occurred many times. This sequence joins TRBV6-6 and TRBJ1-2; no reliable D call. The V gene lost 2 bases and the J gene lost 5 bases, with 15 bases spanning the gap. Germline-derived CDR1 and CDR2 are MNHNY and SVGAGI (reference sequence). The CDR3 is 15 amino acids. CDR3 coding DNA: TGTGCCAGCAGTTACGTGACTGCAGGAGGGTATGGCTACACCTTC. Protein product: CASSYVTAGGYGYTF.

In DNA, the CDR3 is TGCGCCAGCAGCGGGACAGTTAGCACAGATACGCAGTATTTT. This translates into CASSGTVSTDTQYF. The chain carries TRBV5-1 and TRBJ2-3; 7 bases are a match to TRBD1. The V and J ends lost 4 bases and 0 bases, in that order; junction bases with no gene match: 2. The CDR3 consists of 14 residues. Germline CDR1 is SGHRS and CDR2 is YFSETQ.

There are a few counts of this clonotype. The chain has TRBV29-1 and TRBJ1-2; D perhaps matches TRBD1 (6 bases). Deletions cut 5 bases from V and 2 bases from J, with 12 bases between. The CDR3 length is 13 residues. The germline CDR1 and CDR2 sequences are SQVTM and ANQGSEA. DNA for the CDR3: TGCAGCGTTACGACAGGTGCCAACTATGGCTACACCTTC. Translated: CSVTTGANYGYTF. The full variable domain, its missing parts supplied by reference TRBV29-1 and TRBJ1-2, is SAVISQKPSRDICQRGTSLTIQCQVDSQVTMMFWYRQQPGQSLTLIATANQGSEATYESGFVIDKFPISRPNLTFSTLTVSNMSPEDSSIYLCSVTTGANYGYTFGSGTRLTVV.

This clonotype was recorded only once. Without the conserved terminal phenylalanine or tryptophan, this CDR3 likely stems from a read error. The chain is built from TRBV5-4 and TRBJ2-7, with a weak D call TRBD2 (5 bases). With 10 bases removed from V and 6 bases from J, the gap between germline ends came to 20 bases. The germline V gene encodes CDR1 SGHNT and CDR2 YYREEE (reference sequence). CDR3 size: 13 residues. In DNA, the CDR3 is TGTGCCGCCTCTGCGGACTCCTTAGCCGAGCAGTACTCC. Its protein is CAASADSLAEQYS.

A few counts support this clonotype. The chain links TRBV15 to TRBJ2-3; 7 bases are a match to TRBD2. CDR3 length equals 15 residues. J was trimmed by 4 bases and V by 1 base; bases with no gene match: 5. Germline V gives CDR1 LNHNV, CDR2 YYDKDF (reference sequence). The CDR3 loop is CATSRGAGESDTQYF. The CDR3 DNA follows: TGTGCCACCAGCAGAGGGGCGGGGGAGTCAGATACGCAGTATTTT.

The J gene is TRBJ2-3, the V gene TRBV20-1; TRBD2 matches at 7 bases. CDR1 is DFQATT, CDR2 SNEGSKA, per germline (reference sequence). V gave up 5 bases and J gave up 2 bases; unmatched junction bases: 7. The CDR3 totals 14 residues. In DNA form, the CDR3 reads TGCAGTGCTTCCGGGGGGAGCTCCACAGATACGCAGTATTTT. It specifies CSASGGSSTDTQYF.

V is TRBV5-1 and J is TRBJ1-1, with 11 bases that match TRBD1. The trim removed 3 bases at V and 5 bases at J, leaving 3 bases unmatched. Looked up from germline, CDR1 is SGHRS and CDR2 is YFSETQ. The CDR3 runs 14 residues. In nucleotides, the CDR3 is TGCGCCAGCAGCTGGGGACAGGGGGGGACTGAAGCTTTCTTT. Its translation is CASSWGQGGTEAFF.

CDR3 in amino acids: CASSSPNGAGRTDTQYF. Here the CDR3 DNA reads TGTGCCAGTAGTTCCCCTAACGGAGCGGGGAGGACAGATACGCAGTATTTT. The chain couples TRBV19 to TRBJ2-3; 7 bases align to TRBD2. Trimming removed 5 bases from V and 3 bases from J; junction bases left unmatched: 14. The CDR3 runs 17 residues. The V gene's germline CDR1 is LNHDA and CDR2 SQIVND (reference sequence).

The table lists this clonotype with many counts. The chain is built from TRBV25-1 and TRBJ2-2, with D perhaps TRBD1 (6 bases). The CDR3 contains 16 residues. Between the trimmed V and J ends, which lost 4 bases and 5 bases, there was a span of 17 bases. In germline, CDR1 is MGHDK, CDR2 SYGVNS. The CDR3 DNA is TGTGCCAGCAGTGGCCGAAAACGGACAGAAACCGGGGAGCTGTTTTTT. Translating it yields CASSGRKRTETGELFF.

The rearrangement uses TRBV10-3 and TRBJ1-6, with 11 bases aligning to TRBD1. Germline V lookup: CDR1 ENHRY, CDR2 SYGVKD. CDR3 size: 15 residues. The V and J ends lost 4 bases and 6 bases, in that order; junction bases with no gene match: 2. CDR3 DNA sequence: TGTGCCATCAGTGCGGGGACAGGGGGTAATTCACCCCTCCACTTT. Translated, it gives CAISAGTGGNSPLHF.

This clonotype has a count of ten or more. The V gene is TRBV7-9, the J gene TRBJ2-1, with D uncertain. Trimming took 2 bases from V and 9 from J, leaving 11 bases between them. The CDR3 runs to 13 residues. In germline, CDR1 is SEHNR, CDR2 FQNEAQ (reference sequence). CDR3 sequence (DNA): TGTGCCAGCAGCTTAAATCCTAAGAGTGAGCAGTTCTTC. As protein: CASSLNPKSEQFF.

This chain links TRBV13 with TRBJ2-1, with unresolved D. Germline V gene sequence: CDR1 PRHDT, CDR2 FYEKMQ (reference sequence). V lost 2 bases, J lost 0 bases, and 11 bases lay in between. This CDR3 comprises 16 residues. The CDR3 DNA sequence: TGTGCCAGCAGCTTAACGGGCTTGAGCTCCTACAATGAGCAGTTCTTC. This gives the protein CASSLTGLSSYNEQFF. Full variable domain (rest looked up from reference TRBV13 and TRBJ2-1): AAGVIQSPRHLIKEKRETATLKCYPIPRHDTVYWYQQGPGQDPQFLISFYEKMQSDKGSIPDRFSAQQFSDYHSELNMSSLELGDSALYFCASSLTGLSSYNEQFFGPGTRLTVL.

V and J are TRBV10-3 and TRBJ1-2, with 10 positions matching TRBD1. The CDR3 has 18 amino acids. Trimming removed 3 bases from V and 2 bases from J; junction bases left unmatched: 12. Germline CDR1 is ENHRY and CDR2 is SYGVKD. The CDR3 coding sequence is TGTGCCATCAGTGACAGTAAAGGGACAGGGGTCTGCAACTATGGCTACACCTTC. Translating gives CAISDSKGTGVCNYGYTF.

J is TRBJ2-3 and V is TRBV4-1; a possible D gene is TRBD2 (5 bases). The CDR3 contains 13 residues. Trimming took 1 base from V and 6 from J, leaving 8 bases between them. Germline V gene data show CDR1 as MGHRA and CDR2 as YSYEKL. The CDR3 DNA reads as TGCGCCAGCAGCCAAGGCTCGGGGGATACGCAGTATTTT. Amino acid sequence: CASSQGSGDTQYF.

This clonotype was counted ten times or more. The rearrangement uses TRBV2 and TRBJ1-1; no firm D call. The CDR3 is 11 amino acids. Per germline, CDR1 SNHLY and CDR2 FYNNEI. V lost 7 bases, J lost 7 bases, and 10 bases lay in between. CDR3 sequence (DNA): TGTGCCAGCATTTTAACAGTTGAAGCTTTCTTT. This sequence encodes CASILTVEAFF. Drawing the rest from reference TRBV2 and TRBJ1-1, the complete variable domain is EPEVTQTPSHQVTQMGQEVILRCVPISNHLYFYWYRQILGQKVEFLVSFYNNEISEKSEIFDDQFSVERPDGSNFTLKIRSTKLEDSAMYFCASILTVEAFFGQGTRLTVV.

V is TRBV24-1 and J is TRBJ2-3, with 10 bases aligning to TRBD2. The trim removed 4 bases at V and 1 base at J, leaving 4 bases unmatched. Germline assignment: CDR1 KGHDR and CDR2 SFDVKD. The CDR3 has 16 residues. CDR3 coding DNA: TGTGCCACCAGTGAAGGACTAGCGGTGGGCACAGATACGCAGTATTTT. Protein: CATSEGLAVGTDTQYF.

This rearrangement joins TRBV2 to TRBJ2-7, with 7 bases matching TRBD2. This CDR3 has 11 amino acids. The V gene's germline CDR1 is SNHLY and CDR2 FYNNEI. V shed 7 bases, J shed 3 bases, and the junction held 0 bases outside the gene matches. The CDR3 loop reads CASTSGYEQYF. CDR3 nucleotides: TGTGCCAGCACTAGCGGCTACGAGCAGTACTTC. Full variable domain (missing parts from reference TRBV2 and TRBJ2-7): EPEVTQTPSHQVTQMGQEVILRCVPISNHLYFYWYRQILGQKVEFLVSFYNNEISEKSEIFDDQFSVERPDGSNFTLKIRSTKLEDSAMYFCASTSGYEQYFGPGTRLTVT.

This clonotype was seen at least ten times. This rearrangement joins TRBV20-1 to TRBJ1-4; D may be TRBD1 (6 bases). The CDR3 is 14 amino acids. In germline, CDR1 is DFQATT, CDR2 SNEGSKA (reference sequence). Trimming left V 6 bases short and J 9 bases short, with 20 bases between. The CDR3 region has the DNA TGCAGTGCCCATACGTCAGGGGCGGGTCAAAAACTGTTTTTT. Its translation: CSAHTSGAGQKLFF.

The chain combines TRBV12-3 or TRBV12-4 with TRBJ1-4, with D tentatively TRBD1 (6 bases). Trimming took 6 bases from V and 8 from J, leaving 19 bases between them. CDR3 length equals 15 residues. This CDR3 reads CASRPLTGSGEKLFF. CDR3 DNA sequence: TGTGCCAGCAGGCCACTAACAGGGTCGGGGGAAAAACTGTTTTTT.

This clonotype was recorded many times. V gene TRBV25-1 combines with J gene TRBJ2-3; no clear D. Trimming pared 3 bases from V and 0 bases from J, leaving 7 bases between. CDR3 length: 14 amino acids. CDR1 MGHDK and CDR2 SYGVNS come from the germline V gene. In nucleotides, the CDR3 is TGTGCCAGCAGTGACACTCGAAGCACAGATACGCAGTATTTT. This gives the protein CASSDTRSTDTQYF.

This clonotype showed up many times. The chain joins TRBV7-9 to TRBJ2-7; no clear D. In germline, CDR1 is SEHNR, CDR2 FQNEAQ (reference sequence). The V gene lost 3 bases and the J gene lost 6 bases, with 12 bases spanning the gap. The CDR3 is 13 amino acids. The CDR3, as DNA: TGTGCCAGCAGCTTGAACCCAAAATCCGAGCAGTACTTC. It is translated as CASSLNPKSEQYF.

The J gene is TRBJ1-5, the V gene TRBV2; 7 nucleotides match TRBD1. The length of the CDR3 is 15 residues. V gave up 6 bases and J gave up 0 bases; unmatched junction bases: 5. The germline gives CDR1 SNHLY, CDR2 FYNNEI. CDR3 residues: CASSPGTVSNQPQHF. The CDR3 DNA reads as TGTGCCAGCAGCCCCGGGACAGTTAGCAATCAGCCCCAGCATTTT.

V usage is TRBV15 and J usage is TRBJ2-3; D is uncertain. The CDR3 loop spans 15 amino acids. Trimming left V 0 bases short and J 0 bases short, with 7 bases between. The V gene's germline CDR1 is LNHNV and CDR2 YYDKDF (reference sequence). The CDR3 here is CATSRDRGSTDTQYF. CDR3 DNA: TGTGCCACCAGCAGAGATCGTGGCAGCACAGATACGCAGTATTTT.

The CDR3 nucleotides are TGTGCCAGCAGTGGGGGTGGGACAGGTCGCTACGAGCAGTACTTC. This encodes CASSGGGTGRYEQYF. This chain links TRBV25-1 with TRBJ2-7; TRBD1 agrees at 8 bases. V shed 4 bases and J 3 bases; nucleotides not matched to a gene: 8. Germline CDR1 reads MGHDK; CDR2 reads SYGVNS. There are 15 residues in the CDR3.

The chain joins TRBV3-1 to TRBJ2-7; 10 bases fit TRBD2. The CDR3 is 17 amino acids. Trimming removed 0 bases from V and 4 bases from J; junction bases left unmatched: 9. The V gene's germline CDR1 is LGHDT and CDR2 YNNKEL (reference sequence). CDR3 amino acids: CASSQDPPLAGRYEQYF. The CDR3 DNA reads as TGTGCCAGCAGCCAAGATCCCCCACTAGCGGGAAGGTACGAGCAGTACTTC.

This clonotype was recorded many times. The CDR3 DNA reads as TGTGCCAGCAGCACATTTGGGACGTGGCAAGAGACCCAGTACTTC. This gives the protein CASSTFGTWQETQYF. The rearrangement joins TRBV9 to TRBJ2-5, with D possibly called TRBD1 or TRBD2 (5 bases each). The V gene lost 4 bases and the J gene lost 2 bases, with 15 bases spanning the gap. This CDR3 contains 15 residues. Germline V gene lookup returns CDR1 SGDLS and CDR2 YYNGEE.

Notes on this clonotype: One base away lies a much larger clone, so this may be a sequencing read error. The chain couples TRBV11-1 to TRBJ2-7; D is unclear. The germline CDR1 and CDR2 sequences are SGHAT and FQDESV (reference sequence). There are 15 residues in the CDR3. The DNA of the CDR3 is TGTGCCAGCAGCTTAGAGGGCAGGATATCCTACGAGCGGTACTTC. This gives the protein CASSLEGRISYERYF.

This sequence joins TRBV30 and TRBJ1-1, with D possibly matching TRBD1 (5 bases). This CDR3 is 14 amino acids long. Germline V gene sequence: CDR1 GTSNPN, CDR2 SVGIG (reference sequence). Trimming left V 4 bases short and J 3 bases short, with 15 bases between. The CDR3 region has the DNA TGTGCCTGGACCCTGTTGGTAGGGGACACTGAAGCTTTCTTT. This translates into CAWTLLVGDTEAFF.